Detailed here is one T cell receptor (beta chain). The study drew its donors from healthy HIV-negative adults without recent acute infections or vaccinations. Naive CD45RA+ and memory CD45RA-negative subsets were split from CD4+ cells. The sample belongs to a study of shared clonotypes between healthy human individuals. Clones were read by immunoSEQ multiplex PCR, and TCRdb kept only the in-frame ones, dropping some. The repertoire holds millions of clones, with 85% to 95% as singletons. The TCR comes from a man younger than 30 in good health. Sequenced: naive CD4+ T cells sorted from blood. Subset here: CD45RA+ positively selected.

The CDR3 here is CASLETQYF. CDR3 in DNA: TGTGCCAGCTTGGAGACCCAGTACTTC. V gene TRBV21-1 combines with J gene TRBJ2-5. TRBV21-1 constitutes a pseudogene. This CDR3 region has 9 residues.